Included here is one T cell receptor (beta chain) sequence, with context. This sample is drawn from a study of T cell repertoires in cytomegalovirus infection. MiXCR, applied by TCRdb to the reads, yields one record per CDR3 protein. The table shows fewer than 350,000 distinct CDR3 sequences, with around a tenth occurring only once. Per germline, CDR1 SGDLS and CDR2 YYNGEE. The CDR3 is 13 residues long. J lost 8 bases, V lost 0 bases, and 0 bases had no gene match. This TCR came from a human donor in good health (CMV status not recorded). Some clones in this sample may be carry-over from other donors' samples. V usage is TRBV9 and J usage is TRBJ2-1; 9 positions agree with TRBD2. The sample taken for sequencing was PBMCs. In DNA, the CDR3 is TGTGCCAGCAGCGTAGGGACTAGCGATGAGCAGTTCTTC. It encodes CASSVGTSDEQFF.